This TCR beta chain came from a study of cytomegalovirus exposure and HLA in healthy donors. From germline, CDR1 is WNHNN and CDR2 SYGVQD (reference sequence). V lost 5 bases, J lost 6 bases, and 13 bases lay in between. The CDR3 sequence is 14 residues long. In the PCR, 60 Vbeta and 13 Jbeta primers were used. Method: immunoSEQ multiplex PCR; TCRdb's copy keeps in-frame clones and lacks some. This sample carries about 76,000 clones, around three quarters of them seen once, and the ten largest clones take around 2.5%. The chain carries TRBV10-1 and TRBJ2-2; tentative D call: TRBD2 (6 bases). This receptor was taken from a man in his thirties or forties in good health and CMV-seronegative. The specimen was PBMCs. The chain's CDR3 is CASSQTRGAGELFF. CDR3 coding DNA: TGCGCCAGCAGTCAGACTAGAGGGGCCGGGGAGCTGTTTTTT.